Listed below are T cell receptor beta chains from one sample, sequenced in a study of Ad26.COV2.S vaccination and SARS-CoV-2 variants. Produced via immunoSEQ multiplex PCR; TCRdb's table is partial and in-frame only. Of fewer than 500,000 clones listed, about 90% are singletons. Sequenced material: peripheral blood, taken in a trial of Ad26.COV2.S vaccine versus placebo. The receptors come from a person aged 18-65 years who received the Ad26.COV2.S COVID-19 vaccine or a placebo. Both conserved end residues are part of each CDR3. Fields, in order: J gene, D gene, V gene, clone size, CDR3 protein, CDR3 DNA. A D gene is named only where the DNA matches it firmly. Only part of the rows carry a size: once, few, many, or a class if the clone is expanded.

TRBJ2-7 . TRBV28 . CASRRYPYEQYF TGTGCCAGCAGAAGGTATCCCTACGAGCAGTACTTC
TRBJ2-5 . TRBV7-2 . CASSSLLETQYF TGTGCCAGCAGCTCTCTTTTGGAGACCCAGTACTTC
TRBJ2-5 . TRBV19 . CASSIGGYQETQYF TGTGCCAGTAGTATAGGGGGGTACCAAGAGACCCAGTACTTC
TRBJ1-2 . TRBV6-5 . CASHGGSYGYTF TGTGCCAGCCACGGTGGCAGCTATGGCTACACCTTC
TRBJ2-7 . TRBV5-1 . CASSDVYEQYF TGCGCCAGCAGTGACGTCTACGAGCAGTACTTC
TRBJ2-5 . TRBV28 . CASSFARETQYF TGTGCCAGCAGTTTCGCCAGAGAGACCCAGTACTTC
TRBJ2-1 . TRBV28 . CASGAGSYNEQFF TGTGCCAGTGGAGCGGGCTCCTACAATGAGCAGTTCTTC
TRBJ2-7 . TRBV29-1 . CSVRPATPPYEQYF TGCAGCGTGAGGCCCGCGACGCCGCCCTACGAGCAGTACTTC
TRBJ2-1 . TRBV19 . CASSIAPRVAHNEQFF TGTGCCAGTAGTATAGCACCCCGGGTGGCGCACAATGAGCAGTTCTTC
TRBJ1-5 . TRBV28 . CASSLFPPFSRSNQPQHF TGTGCCAGCAGTTTATTCCCCCCATTCTCCAGAAGCAATCAGCCCCAGCATTTT
TRBJ2-1 TRBD2 TRBV4-3 . CASSRGLAGRNEQFF TGCGCCAGCAGCCGGGGACTAGCGGGGCGCAATGAGCAGTTCTTC
TRBJ2-3 TRBD2 TRBV11-2 . CASSPSGSGPDTQYF TGTGCCAGCAGCCCTAGCGGGAGTGGTCCAGATACGCAGTATTTT
TRBJ2-3 . TRBV27 . CASSLTSAQPTDTQYF TGTGCCAGCAGTTTAACCTCCGCGCAGCCGACAGATACGCAGTATTTT
TRBJ1-2 . TRBV30 . CAWSGGRDYGYTF TGTGCCTGGAGTGGGGGAAGGGACTATGGCTACACCTTC
TRBJ1-1 TRBD1 TRBV19 . CASSMTGVNTEAFF TGTGCCAGTAGTATGACAGGGGTGAACACTGAAGCTTTCTTT
TRBJ2-7 TRBD2 TRBV28 . CASNLAEPYEQYF TGTGCCAGCAATCTAGCGGAGCCCTACGAGCAGTACTTC
TRBJ2-7 TRBD1 TRBV5-1 . CASSLSTGVSYEQYF TGCGCCAGCAGCTTATCGACAGGGGTGTCCTACGAGCAGTACTTC
TRBJ2-7 TRBD2 TRBV5-1 . CASSPGRELYEQYF TGCGCCAGCAGCCCAGGGAGGGAATTGTACGAGCAGTACTTC
TRBJ1-3 . TRBV30 . CAWREGPENTIYF TGTGCCTGGAGGGAGGGACCGGAAAACACCATATATTTT
TRBJ2-1 TRBD2 TRBV5-4 . CASSSSGRDEQFF TGTGCCAGCAGCTCTAGCGGGAGGGATGAGCAGTTCTTC
TRBJ2-3 TRBD2 TRBV27 . CASSLNGRVIDTQYF TGTGCCAGCAGTTTGAACGGGAGGGTGATAGATACGCAGTATTTT
TRBJ2-7 . TRBV7-9 . CAIPAASSYEQYF TGTGCCATCCCAGCAGCTAGCAGCTACGAGCAGTACTTC
TRBJ2-7 . TRBV2 . CASNNPRNEQYF TGTGCCAGCAATAACCCCAGGAACGAGCAGTACTTC
TRBJ2-1 TRBD2 TRBV24-1 . CATSSSGRGNEQFF TGTGCCACCAGCTCTAGCGGGAGAGGGAATGAGCAGTTCTTC
TRBJ1-5 TRBD1 TRBV27 . CASSGSGGVQPQHF TGTGCCAGCAGTGGGTCAGGGGGCGTCCAGCCCCAGCATTTT
TRBJ2-7 . TRBV2 . CASSARWDIDYEQYF TGTGCCAGCAGCGCGAGGTGGGACATCGACTACGAGCAGTACTTC
TRBJ2-7 TRBD2 TRBV27 . CASSLSGGGEQYF TGTGCCAGCAGTTTATCCGGCGGGGGCGAGCAGTACTTC
TRBJ1-6 . TRBV27 few CASSLWARVRDSPLHF TGTGCCAGCAGTTTATGGGCCCGCGTCAGGGATTCACCCCTCCACTTT
TRBJ2-2 . TRBV4-3 once CASSQDPTTGELFF TGCGCCAGCAGCCAAGATCCCACCACCGGGGAGCTGTTTTTT